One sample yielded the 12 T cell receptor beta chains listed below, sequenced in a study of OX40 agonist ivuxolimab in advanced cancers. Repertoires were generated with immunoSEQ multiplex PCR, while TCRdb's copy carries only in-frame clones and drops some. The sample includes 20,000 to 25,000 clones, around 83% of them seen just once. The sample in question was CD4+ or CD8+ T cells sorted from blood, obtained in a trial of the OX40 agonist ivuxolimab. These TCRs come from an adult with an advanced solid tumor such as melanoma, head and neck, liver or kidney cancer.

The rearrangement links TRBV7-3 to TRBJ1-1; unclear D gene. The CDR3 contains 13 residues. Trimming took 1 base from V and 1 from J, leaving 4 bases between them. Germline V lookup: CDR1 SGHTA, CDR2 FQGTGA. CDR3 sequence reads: CASSLSRNTEAFF. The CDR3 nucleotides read TGTGCCAGCAGCTTAAGCAGGAACACTGAAGCTTTCTTT.

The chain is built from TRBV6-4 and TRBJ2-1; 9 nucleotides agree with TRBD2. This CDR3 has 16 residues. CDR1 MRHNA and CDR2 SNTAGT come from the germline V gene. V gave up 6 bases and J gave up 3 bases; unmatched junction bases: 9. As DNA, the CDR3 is TGTGCCAGCAGCCTCATTAGCGGGAGTGTCTACAATGAGCAGTTCTTC. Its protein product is CASSLISGSVYNEQFF.

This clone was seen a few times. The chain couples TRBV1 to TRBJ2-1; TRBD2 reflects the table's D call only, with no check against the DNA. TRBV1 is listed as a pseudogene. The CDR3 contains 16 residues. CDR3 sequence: CTSSYLFLRGFNEQFF. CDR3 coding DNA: TGCACCAGCAGCTATCTTTTCCTCAGAGGGTTCAATGAGCAGTTCTTC.

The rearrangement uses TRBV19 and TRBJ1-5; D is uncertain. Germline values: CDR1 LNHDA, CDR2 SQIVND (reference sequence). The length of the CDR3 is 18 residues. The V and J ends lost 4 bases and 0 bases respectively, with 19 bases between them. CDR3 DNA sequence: TGTGCCAGTAGTAGGGAGAGGGCCCAATGGGGTAGCAATCAGCCCCAGCATTTT. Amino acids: CASSRERAQWGSNQPQHF.

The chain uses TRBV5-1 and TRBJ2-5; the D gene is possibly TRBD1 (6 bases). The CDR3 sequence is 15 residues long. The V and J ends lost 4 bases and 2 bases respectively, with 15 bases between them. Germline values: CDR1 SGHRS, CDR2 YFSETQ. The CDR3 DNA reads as TGCGCCAGCAGCGCAGGGGCCCCTCTTCAAGAGACCCAGTACTTC. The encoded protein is CASSAGAPLQETQYF. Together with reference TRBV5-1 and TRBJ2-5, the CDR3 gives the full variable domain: KAGVTQTPRYLIKTRGQQVTLSCSPISGHRSVSWYQQTPGQGLQFLFEYFSETQRNKGNFPGRFSGRQFSNSRSEMNVSTLELGDSALYLCASSAGAPLQETQYFGPGTRLLVL.

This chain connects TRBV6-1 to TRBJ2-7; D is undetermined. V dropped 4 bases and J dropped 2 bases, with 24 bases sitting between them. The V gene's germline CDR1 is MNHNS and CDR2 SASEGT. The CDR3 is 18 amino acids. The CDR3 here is CASSGDLVGDLFPYEQYF. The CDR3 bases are TGTGCCAGCAGTGGAGACCTAGTGGGTGACCTTTTCCCCTACGAGCAGTACTTC.

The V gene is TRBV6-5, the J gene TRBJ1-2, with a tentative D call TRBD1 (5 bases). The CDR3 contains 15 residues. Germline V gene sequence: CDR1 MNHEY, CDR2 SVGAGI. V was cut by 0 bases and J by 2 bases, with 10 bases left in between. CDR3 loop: CASSYSGPRNYGYTF. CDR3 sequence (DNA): TGTGCCAGCAGTTACTCGGGGCCGCGGAACTATGGCTACACCTTC.

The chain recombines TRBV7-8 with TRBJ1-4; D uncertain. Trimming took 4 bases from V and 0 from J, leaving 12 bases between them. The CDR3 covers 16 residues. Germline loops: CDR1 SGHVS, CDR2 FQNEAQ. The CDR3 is CASSSRSKATNEKLFF. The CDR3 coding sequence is TGTGCCAGCAGCTCCAGGTCGAAGGCAACTAATGAAAAACTGTTTTTT.

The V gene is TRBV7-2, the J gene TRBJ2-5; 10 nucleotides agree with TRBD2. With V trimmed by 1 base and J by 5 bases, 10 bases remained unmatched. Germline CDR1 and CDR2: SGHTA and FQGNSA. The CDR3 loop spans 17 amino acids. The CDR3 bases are TGTGCCAGCAGCTTAGAGGGGAGGCTAGCGGGAGCCGAGACCCAGTACTTC. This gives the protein CASSLEGRLAGAETQYF.

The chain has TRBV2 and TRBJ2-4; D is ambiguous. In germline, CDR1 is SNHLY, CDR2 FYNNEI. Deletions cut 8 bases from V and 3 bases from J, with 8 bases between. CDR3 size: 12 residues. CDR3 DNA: TGTGCCAGCGGGGAACGCAAAAACATTCAGTACTTC. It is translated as CASGERKNIQYF.

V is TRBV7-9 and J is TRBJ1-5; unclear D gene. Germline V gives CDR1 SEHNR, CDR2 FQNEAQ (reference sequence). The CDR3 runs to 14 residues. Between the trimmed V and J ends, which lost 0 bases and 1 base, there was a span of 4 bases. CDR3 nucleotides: TGTGCCAGCAGCTTAGCAGGGAGCAATCAGCCCCAGCATTTT. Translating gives CASSLAGSNQPQHF.

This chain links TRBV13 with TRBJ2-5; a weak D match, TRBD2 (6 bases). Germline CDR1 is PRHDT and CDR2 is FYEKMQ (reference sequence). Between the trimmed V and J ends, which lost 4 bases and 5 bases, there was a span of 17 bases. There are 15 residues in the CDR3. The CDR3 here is CASSYNMGDWETQYF. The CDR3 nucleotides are TGTGCCAGCAGCTATAATATGGGGGACTGGGAGACCCAGTACTTC.